The clone carrying this T cell receptor (beta chain) has ten or more counts. Its antigen is as yet unknown. TCRdb reanalysed the RT-PCR reads using MiXCR and keeps one entry per CDR3 protein. Counted here are about 650,000 distinct CDR3 sequences, 15% to 19% occurring once; the ten biggest clones make up 11%. The data originate from a study of response to subunit inactivated influenza vaccine. The germline gives CDR1 MNHNS, CDR2 SASEGT. The CDR3 has 17 residues. V shed 1 base and J shed 8 bases, with 18 bases lying between them. Study outcomes and limitations: Few additional T cells are recruited per seasonal influenza vaccination, authors suggested.

V and J are TRBV6-1 and TRBJ1-6, with D unclear. The sequence came from a man over 45 who received an inactivated influenza vaccine. The material was PBMCs from blood, obtained 12 days after vaccination. The CDR3 sequence is CASSEVMGSGPYSPLHF. The CDR3 region has the DNA TGTGCCAGCAGTGAAGTTATGGGCTCCGGGCCATATTCACCCCTCCACTTT.